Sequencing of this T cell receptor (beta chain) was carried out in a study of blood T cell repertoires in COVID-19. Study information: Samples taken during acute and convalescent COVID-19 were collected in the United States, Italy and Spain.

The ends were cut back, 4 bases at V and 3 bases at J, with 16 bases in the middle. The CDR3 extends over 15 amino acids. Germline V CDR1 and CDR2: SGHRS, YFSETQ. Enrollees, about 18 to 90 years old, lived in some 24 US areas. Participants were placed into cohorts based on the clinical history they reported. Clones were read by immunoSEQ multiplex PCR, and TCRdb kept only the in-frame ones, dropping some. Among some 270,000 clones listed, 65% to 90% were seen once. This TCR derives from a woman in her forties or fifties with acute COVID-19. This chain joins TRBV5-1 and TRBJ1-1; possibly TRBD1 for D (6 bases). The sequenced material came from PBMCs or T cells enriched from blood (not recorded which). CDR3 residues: CASSAGQLGDTEAFF. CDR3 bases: TGCGCCAGCAGCGCCGGACAGTTGGGGGACACTGAAGCTTTCTTT.